The 25 T cell receptor beta chains presented below share a single source sample, sequenced in a study of blood T cells in healthy people across ages (dated by TCRdb to the mid-2010s). Receptors were amplified or captured by 5' RACE. Sequencer: Illumina HiSeq 2500. A second PCR of roughly 7 to 11 cycles was performed with a sample-barcoded 5' primer and a J-beta primer mix. In TCRdb, the public reads were trimmed at Q25 with fastp and aligned with MiXCR, with productive beta chains retained. Rows with one shared CDR3 protein collapse into an entry with the most common genes and DNA. The sample includes roughly 1,500,000 distinct CDR3 sequences, with roughly a third observed a single time. Clones ranked in the top ten supply 10% to 12% of the sample. The sample consisted of blood. The receptors were sampled from a woman under 40 in good health.

The chain uses TRBV20-1 and TRBJ1-1, with D uncertain. The CDR3 length is 11 residues. In germline, CDR1 is DFQATT, CDR2 SNEGSKA (reference sequence). Trimming removed 4 bases at V and 3 bases at J, with 6 bases between. The CDR3 bases are TGCAGTGCTATCGTGGACACTGAAGCTTTCTTT. Its protein product is CSAIVDTEAFF.

This clonotype has at least ten counts. V gene TRBV7-9 combines with J gene TRBJ2-3, with 12 bases identical to TRBD2. Germline CDR1 SEHNR, CDR2 FQNEAQ (reference sequence). V lost 5 bases and J lost 5; bases outside the gene matches: 8. The CDR3 consists of 16 residues. The CDR3 DNA reads TGTGCCAGCAGCCTTAGACTAGCGGGAGCTCTAGATACGCAGTATTTT. It translates to CASSLRLAGALDTQYF. The full variable domain, rest sourced from reference TRBV7-9 and TRBJ2-3, is DTGVSQNPRHKITKRGQNVTFRCDPISEHNRLYWYRQTLGQGPEFLTYFQNEAQLEKSRLLSDRFSAERPKGSFSTLEIQRTEQGDSAMYLCASSLRLAGALDTQYFGPGTRLTVL.

This clonotype was counted only a few times. The gene calls are TRBV5-1 and TRBJ2-3; D gene uncertain. The germline V gene encodes CDR1 SGHRS and CDR2 YFSETQ. This CDR3 spans 16 amino acids. The V and J ends lost 1 base and 2 bases respectively, with 14 bases between them. The CDR3 loop reads CASSLSLARSTDTQYF. CDR3 nucleotide sequence: TGCGCCAGCAGCTTGTCCCTGGCAAGGTCCACAGATACGCAGTATTTT.

The V and J genes are TRBV6-1 and TRBJ1-4; no clear D. V was cut by 6 bases and J by 0 bases, with 14 bases left in between. The CDR3 has 16 residues. Germline V gene sequence: CDR1 MNHNS, CDR2 SASEGT. CDR3 in DNA: TGTGCCAGCAGACTTATTCGCCCTGCAACTAATGAAAAACTGTTTTTT. This gives the protein CASRLIRPATNEKLFF.

V is TRBV5-6 and J is TRBJ2-7, with TRBD2 identical over 8 bases. Germline loops: CDR1 SGHDT, CDR2 YYEEEE. The CDR3 runs to 21 residues. The V segment lost 3 bases and the J segment 0 bases; nucleotides outside the gene matches: 23. The CDR3 sequence is CASSSRGGYVYTPTSSYEQYF. The CDR3 DNA reads as TGTGCCAGCAGCTCCCGCGGGGGGTACGTCTATACCCCTACCAGCTCCTACGAGCAGTACTTC.

This clonotype was picked up a small number of times. J is TRBJ1-2 and V is TRBV4-1, with unresolved D. This CDR3 has 14 amino acids. Germline V lookup: CDR1 MGHRA, CDR2 YSYEKL. The V end lost 0 bases, the J end lost 4 bases, and 9 bases lay between the germline ends. The CDR3 here is CASSQDSPRYGYTF. CDR3 sequence (DNA): TGCGCCAGCAGCCAAGATAGTCCCCGCTATGGCTACACCTTC.

This clonotype was seen a handful of times. This chain connects TRBV29-1 to TRBJ2-3; TRBD1 aligns across 8 bases. V lost 0 bases to trimming and J lost 4 bases; unmatched junction nucleotides: 15. Germline V gene lookup returns CDR1 SQVTM and CDR2 ANQGSEA. CDR3 length: 18 amino acids. CDR3 amino acids: CSVEEYAPGTGEPDTQYF. CDR3 bases: TGCAGCGTTGAAGAGTATGCCCCCGGGACAGGCGAGCCAGATACGCAGTATTTT.

This clonotype turned up a few times. The chain links TRBV30 to TRBJ2-1; TRBD2 matches at 10 bases. The trim removed 7 bases at V and 5 bases at J, leaving 2 bases unmatched. The CDR3 is made up of 12 amino acids. Germline CDR1 and CDR2: GTSNPN and SVGIG (reference sequence). This CDR3 reads CASTSGHNEQFF. The DNA of the CDR3 is TGTGCCTCGACTAGCGGGCACAATGAGCAGTTCTTC.

A few counts support this clonotype. The genes are TRBV28 and TRBJ2-5, with TRBD1 as a possible D gene (5 bases). This CDR3 contains 18 residues. The V gene lost 3 bases and the J gene lost 4 bases, with 24 bases spanning the gap. CDR1 MDHEN and CDR2 SYDVKM come from the germline V gene. CDR3 in DNA: TGTGCCAGCAGTTTTTCCCTGTTTGAGGAGAAAGACAGAGAGACCCAGTACTTC. This gives the protein CASSFSLFEEKDRETQYF. Full variable domain (remainder filled in from reference TRBV28 and TRBJ2-5): DVKVTQSSRYLVKRTGEKVFLECVQDMDHENMFWYRQDPGLGLRLIYFSYDVKMKEKGDIPEGYSVSREKKERFSLILESASTNQTSMYLCASSFSLFEEKDRETQYFGPGTRLLVL.

The CDR3 nucleotides are TGTGCCTCACAACCCCGACTAGCCCCTAAAACGGGGGAGCAGTACTTC. Amino acids: CASQPRLAPKTGEQYF. The rearrangement links TRBV30 to TRBJ2-7; 7 positions agree with TRBD2. CDR3 length equals 16 residues. Per germline, CDR1 GTSNPN and CDR2 SVGIG (reference sequence). With 7 bases clipped from V and 7 bases from J, the junction kept 22 bases outside the gene matches.

CDR3 bases: TGTGCCAGCAGTCCGTCGATAGGCGAAAAACTGTTTTTT. Encoded protein: CASSPSIGEKLFF. The J gene is TRBJ1-4, the V gene TRBV27; D is unclear. The CDR3 runs to 13 residues. Germline lookup yields CDR1 MNHEY and CDR2 SMNVEV (reference sequence). The V end was cut by 5 bases, the J end by 8 bases, with 12 bases between.

The chain links TRBV20-1 to TRBJ2-1; 8 bases align to TRBD2. The length of the CDR3 is 17 residues. CDR1 is DFQATT, CDR2 SNEGSKA, per germline (reference sequence). Trimming at V came to 0 bases and at J to 5 bases, leaving 12 bases not matched to a gene. CDR3 amino acids: CSARDPGTSGAHNEQFF. The CDR3 region has the DNA TGCAGTGCTAGAGATCCCGGAACTAGCGGTGCCCACAATGAGCAGTTCTTC.

This clonotype was counted only a few times. This CDR3 is CASSLISYTQEETQYF. CDR3 sequence (DNA): TGTGCCAGCAGCTTAATTTCTTACACCCAGGAGGAGACCCAGTACTTC. The chain links TRBV7-8 to TRBJ2-5; D unresolved. Looked up from germline, CDR1 is SGHVS and CDR2 is FQNEAQ. V lost 2 bases and J 5 bases, leaving 18 bases between the germline ends. The CDR3 is 16 residues long. Full variable domain (rest looked up from reference TRBV7-8 and TRBJ2-5): GAGVSQSPRYKVAKRGQDVALRCDPISGHVSLFWYQQALGQGPEFLTYFQNEAQLDKSGLPSDRFFAERPEGSVSTLKIQRTQQEDSAVYLCASSLISYTQEETQYFGPGTRLLVL.

This clonotype occurred a few times. The chain carries TRBV6-1 and TRBJ1-5, with unresolved D. CDR3 size: 16 residues. V dropped 3 bases and J dropped 0 bases, with 12 bases sitting between them. CDR1 and CDR2 from the germline V gene are MNHNS and SASEGT. Here the CDR3 reads CASSDGWPDSNQPQHF. Written as DNA, the CDR3 is TGTGCCAGCAGTGATGGATGGCCCGATAGCAATCAGCCCCAGCATTTT.

J is TRBJ2-1 and V is TRBV29-1; tentative D call: TRBD2 (5 bases). V was cut by 3 bases and J by 4 bases, with 13 bases left in between. The CDR3 length is 14 residues. Germline values: CDR1 SQVTM, CDR2 ANQGSEA. The CDR3 loop is CSVEGSQRYNEQFF. CDR3 coding DNA: TGCAGCGTTGAGGGATCCCAGCGGTACAATGAGCAGTTCTTC.

The chain has TRBV27 and TRBJ2-1; TRBD2 agrees at 10 bases. Per germline, CDR1 MNHEY and CDR2 SMNVEV (reference sequence). Trimming took 5 bases from V and 2 from J; bases not matched to a gene: 9. CDR3 length: 17 amino acids. CDR3 loop: CASSPALAGGPYNEQFF. Here the CDR3 DNA reads TGTGCCAGCAGTCCGGCTTTAGCGGGAGGTCCCTACAATGAGCAGTTCTTC.

The chain has TRBV5-4 and TRBJ2-5; tentative D call: TRBD1 (6 bases). The CDR3 length is 14 residues. Trimming stripped 4 bases from V and 1 base from J, with 11 bases between. Germline assignment: CDR1 SGHNT and CDR2 YYREEE (reference sequence). CDR3: CASSDRDTQETQYF. Here the CDR3 DNA reads TGTGCCAGCAGCGACCGGGACACCCAAGAGACCCAGTACTTC.

This clonotype has a handful of counts. The rearrangement links TRBV6-5 to TRBJ2-1; no clear D gene. The DNA matches TRBJ2-7 better at its end, which makes the J call doubtful. Per germline, CDR1 MNHEY and CDR2 SVGAGI. CDR3 size: 14 residues. CDR3 sequence: CASSSAYPWQEQYF. In DNA form, the CDR3 reads TGTGCCAGCAGTTCCGCCTACCCCTGGCAGGAGCAGTACTTC.

CDR3 in DNA: TGTGCCACGGGGGCGGGAGAAGGCACTGGGGCCAACGTCCTGACTTTC. Translation: CATGAGEGTGANVLTF. The chain has TRBV11-2 and TRBJ2-6; maybe TRBD2 (7 bases). This CDR3 comprises 16 residues. V was shortened by 10 bases and J by 2 bases, with 18 bases between the two germline ends. In germline, CDR1 is SGHAT, CDR2 FQNNGV.

Comment on this clonotype: A read error may be the cause here, since a much bigger clone is one base away. This chain uses TRBV4-1 with TRBJ2-7, with 7 bases that match TRBD2. The CDR3 consists of 17 residues. The trim removed 4 bases at V and 0 bases at J, leaving 12 bases unmatched. CDR1 is MGHRA and CDR2 is YSYEKL in the germline V gene. CDR3 loop: CASSPHSGDYSSYEQYF. CDR3 DNA sequence: TGCGCCAGCAGCCCACACAGCGGGGATTACAGCTCCTACGAGCAGTACTTC.

The rearrangement joins TRBV6-1 to TRBJ2-3, with TRBD1 matching over 10 bases. The J segment lost 1 base and the V segment lost 4 bases, leaving 11 bases of the junction unmatched. The CDR3 contains 18 residues. Germline-derived CDR1 and CDR2 are MNHNS and SASEGT. The CDR3 here is CASSGNPLGTGGTDTQYF. In DNA, the CDR3 is TGTGCCAGCAGTGGGAACCCCTTGGGGACAGGGGGCACAGATACGCAGTATTTT.

This clonotype has a handful of counts. V gene TRBV7-6 combines with J gene TRBJ2-7, with TRBD2 matching over 9 bases. CDR3 length equals 15 residues. V lost 4 bases to trimming and J lost 4 bases; unmatched junction nucleotides: 8. Germline values: CDR1 SGHVS, CDR2 FNYEAQ. CDR3 protein: CASSYSSGAQYEQYF. The CDR3 DNA reads TGTGCCAGCAGCTACTCTAGCGGGGCGCAATACGAGCAGTACTTC. Complete variable domain (other parts from reference TRBV7-6 and TRBJ2-7): GAGVSQSPRYKVTKRGQDVALRCDPISGHVSLYWYRQALGQGPEFLTYFNYEAQQDKSGLPNDRFSAERPEGSISTLTIQRTEQRDSAMYRCASSYSSGAQYEQYFGPGTRLTVT.

The chain joins TRBV27 to TRBJ1-1, with a possible D match to TRBD1 (6 bases). There are 15 residues in the CDR3. CDR1 is MNHEY, CDR2 SMNVEV, per germline (reference sequence). Trimming pared 2 bases from V and 1 base from J, leaving 11 bases between. This CDR3 is CASSLPSRGNTEAFF. The DNA of the CDR3 is TGTGCCAGCAGTTTACCGTCCAGGGGGAACACTGAAGCTTTCTTT.

This clonotype appeared many times. The chain carries TRBV7-9 and TRBJ2-2; no clear D gene. Germline assignment: CDR1 SEHNR and CDR2 FQNEAQ (reference sequence). The CDR3 is 12 amino acids. V was trimmed by 2 bases and J by 7 bases, leaving 5 bases between them. The CDR3, as DNA: TGTGCCAGCAGCTTATTCGTCGGGGAGCTGTTTTTT. Translated: CASSLFVGELFF.

This clonotype was seen only a few times. The V gene is TRBV20-1, the J gene TRBJ2-3; D is unresolved. The germline V gene encodes CDR1 DFQATT and CDR2 SNEGSKA (reference sequence). CDR3 length: 13 amino acids. The chain's CDR3 is CSGQTWSADTQYF. DNA for the CDR3: TGCAGCGGCCAGACCTGGAGTGCAGATACGCAGTATTTT.